A single sample is the source of the 3 T cell receptor beta chains below, sequenced in a study of blood T cell repertoires in COVID-19. Assay: immunoSEQ multiplex PCR; the TCRdb copy retains only in-frame clones and omits some. The sample holds about 180,000 clones, 70% to 90% seen once. The specimen was peripheral blood. The receptors here all came from a man between 60 and 75 years old with acute or convalescent COVID-19.

V gene TRBV18 combines with J gene TRBJ1-6; a weak D match, TRBD1 (5 bases). V dropped 1 base and J dropped 6 bases, with 7 bases sitting between them. Germline CDR1 is KGHSH and CDR2 is LQKENI. This CDR3 comprises 14 residues. In nucleotides, the CDR3 is TGTGCCAGCTCACCACTGGGGGGTAATTCACCCCTCCACTTT. Protein product: CASSPLGGNSPLHF.

The CDR3 loop is CASMRLSNSGNTIYF. CDR3 sequence (DNA): TGTGCCAGCATGCGGCTTTCTAACTCTGGAAACACCATATATTTT. The rearrangement links TRBV6-5 to TRBJ1-3; D remains unclear. The germline V gene has CDR1 MNHEY and CDR2 SVGAGI. V lost 7 bases, J lost 0 bases, and 13 bases lay in between. The CDR3 consists of 15 residues.

The genes are TRBV10-3 and TRBJ1-3, with a possible D match to TRBD1 (6 bases). In germline, CDR1 is ENHRY, CDR2 SYGVKD. V lost 10 bases and J 5 bases, leaving 18 bases between the germline ends. The CDR3 is 14 residues long. CDR3 region: CATRSPGGRNTIYF. CDR3 coding DNA: TGTGCCACCCGGTCCCCGGGGGGGCGAAACACCATATATTTT.